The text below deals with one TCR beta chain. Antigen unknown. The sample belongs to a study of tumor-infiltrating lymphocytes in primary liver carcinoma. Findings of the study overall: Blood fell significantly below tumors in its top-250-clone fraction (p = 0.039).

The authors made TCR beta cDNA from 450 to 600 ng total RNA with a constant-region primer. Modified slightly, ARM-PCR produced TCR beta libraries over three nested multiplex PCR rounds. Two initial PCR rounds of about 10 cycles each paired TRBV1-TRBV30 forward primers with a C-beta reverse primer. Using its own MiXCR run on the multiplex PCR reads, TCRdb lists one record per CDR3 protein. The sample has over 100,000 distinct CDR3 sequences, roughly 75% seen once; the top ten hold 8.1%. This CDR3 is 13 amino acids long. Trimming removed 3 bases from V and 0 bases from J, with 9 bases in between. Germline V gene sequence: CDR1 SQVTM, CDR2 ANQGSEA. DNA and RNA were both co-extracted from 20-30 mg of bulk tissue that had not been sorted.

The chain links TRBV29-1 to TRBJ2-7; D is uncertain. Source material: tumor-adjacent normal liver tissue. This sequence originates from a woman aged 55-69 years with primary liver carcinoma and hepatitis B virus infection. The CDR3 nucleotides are TGCAGCGTTGAGTTGGAGTCCTCCTACGAGCAGTACTTC. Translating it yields CSVELESSYEQYF.